This T cell receptor beta chain derives from a study of human T cells and chemical hapten exposure (dated by TCRdb to about 2021). With regard to the full study: For sensitization, 2% DPC in acetone was applied to a 2 cm by 2 cm area of upper inner arm skin. Blood samples were taken from patients before sensitization (week 0) and at 2, 6 and about 24 weeks after DPC sensitization. Patch tests used Finn chambers with 0.01% DPC on the upper back, scored after 6 days by International Contact Dermatitis Research Group standards. About 29 alopecia patients gave blood for TCR sequencing at one to four time points (pre-sensitization, 2, 6 and 24 weeks). Patients additionally received weekly therapeutic DPC doses to the scalp throughout the roughly 24-week study period. This study followed changes in the peripheral blood TCR repertoire in vivo during primary and secondary sensitization of alopecia patients to the hapten diphenylcyclopropenone (DPC). Libraries were pooled for sequencing, and variation in per-sample TCR yields was attributed mainly to small differences in library volumes within the pool. Most of the patients in the cohort were female, and the cohort covered alopecia areata with under or over 50% scalp involvement, alopecia totalis and alopecia universalis.

The germline V gene provides CDR1 LGHNA and CDR2 YSLEER. Deletion took 3 bases off V and 6 bases off J, with a span of 8 bases between the germline ends. The CDR3 holds 12 amino acids from the cysteine to the phenylalanine. Only the CDR3 region is kept as DNA, spanning 36 bases read in frame from base 1. General findings and caveats noted by the study authors: After repeated subsampling, the strength of the expansion versus patch-test correlation and the threshold at which it became significant changed. Because every patient had alopecia, a presumed autoimmune disease, the patients' immune response might differ from that of healthy individuals. Patch test score was positively correlated with the number of PT1 expanded TCRs, with significance at thresholds 8, 16 and 32 but not at 4. DPC sensitization did not change how many TCRs were above 1 in 1000 frequency, and no evidence was found of alterations in global repertoire structure. Compared with pre-sensitization or healthy control sets, expanded TCRs formed significantly more large CDR3 similarity clusters, which is consistent with antigen-driven responses.

Notes on this clonotype: Its binding antigen is unknown. Base quality data are lacking; no much larger clone is found one base away.

The library was produced with RACE. TCRdb lists the instrument as NextSeq 500. During library preparation, unique molecular identifiers were attached to individual cDNA molecules so that TCRs could be counted quantitatively and reproducibly. Each blood RNA sample was used to sequence both TCR alpha and TCR beta chains. Per the authors' processing: The median number of TCRs per sample was some 100,000, ranging from 23,224 to 690,600. V, J and CDR3 annotation of the TCR reads was carried out using the Decombinator software suite. For the PS versus PT1 abundance plots, all samples were subsampled to the same number of TCRs (28,000). TCRs were defined as expanded if absent before sensitization and observed at least eight times at the 2-week time point. TCRdb trimmed the raw reads at Q25, called clones with MiXCR and kept productive beta chains. Rows are unified per CDR3 protein, each entry keeping the most common DNA and genes. None of the V and J calls come from the authors' own analysis; TCRdb made them. The table for this sample lists roughly 380,000 distinct CDR3 sequences; roughly 6.3% of them were counted only once. Clones ranked in the top ten supply under 7% of the sample.

The time point tag for this specimen amounts to: patch test 2, 6 weeks after DPC sensitization. Interpreted using the paper, the treatment or condition label stands for: therapeutic diphenylcyclopropenone sensitization with weekly scalp DPC. Blood at each patch-test visit was drawn before the patch test was applied. To be eligible, patients had to be aged 18 to 70, diagnosed with alopecia and judged suitable for DPC therapy, while pregnant patients were excluded. Total RNA was extracted from unfractionated whole blood collected in Tempus Blood RNA tubes. The receptor was derived from a woman aged 18-29 years with alopecia areata. Some clones in this sample may be carry-over from other donors' samples. The input for sequencing was whole blood, taken in connection with sensitization to the hapten diphenylcyclopropenone (DPC). The chain joins TRBV4-3 to TRBJ1-2; matching of 5 bases hints at TRBD1 as the D gene. The nucleotide sequence reads TGCGCCAGCAGCCAGAACAGGCATGGCTACACCTTC. It codes for CASSQNRHGYTF.